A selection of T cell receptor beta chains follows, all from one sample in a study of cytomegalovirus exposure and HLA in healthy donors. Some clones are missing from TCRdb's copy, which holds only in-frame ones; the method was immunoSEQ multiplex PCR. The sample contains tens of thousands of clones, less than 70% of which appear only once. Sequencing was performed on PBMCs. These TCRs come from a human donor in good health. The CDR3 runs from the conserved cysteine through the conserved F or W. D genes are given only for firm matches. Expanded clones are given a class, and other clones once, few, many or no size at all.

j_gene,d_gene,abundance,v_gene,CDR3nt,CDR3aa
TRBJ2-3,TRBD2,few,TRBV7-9,TGTGCCAGCAGCTTGGATGGGACTAGCAAGACGCAGTATTTT,CASSLDGTSKTQYF
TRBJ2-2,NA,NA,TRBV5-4,TGTGCCAGCAGCTTGGTGTCGTCCGGGGAGCTGTTTTTT,CASSLVSSGELFF
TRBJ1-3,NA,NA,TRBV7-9,TGTGCCAGCAGCTTGCAACAGGGATTTAAGGACACCATATATTTT,CASSLQQGFKDTIYF
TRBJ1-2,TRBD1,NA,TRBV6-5,TGTGCCAGCCTTCATTCCGGGACAGGGTTTTCTGGCTACACCTTC,CASLHSGTGFSGYTF
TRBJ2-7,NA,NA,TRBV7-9,TGTGCCAGCAGCAACCGGGACACGACTTACGAGCAGTACTTC,CASSNRDTTYEQYF
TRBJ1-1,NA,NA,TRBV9,TGTGCCAGCAGCAGAATCGCCGGGTGGGGCCGTCAGCGCACTGAAGCTTTCTTT,CASSRIAGWGRQRTEAFF
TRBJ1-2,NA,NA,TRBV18,TGTGCCAGCTCGGCCGGGGCAGCGGGGCAAGGGGGCTACACCTTC,CASSAGAAGQGGYTF
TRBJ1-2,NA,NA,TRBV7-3,TGTGCCAGCAGCTTAGGGACAAGTGATGGCTACACCTTC,CASSLGTSDGYTF
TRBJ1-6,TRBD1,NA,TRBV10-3,TGTGCCACAAGAACCGGGACAGCCAATTCACCCCTCCACTTT,CATRTGTANSPLHF
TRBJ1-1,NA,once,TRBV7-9,TGTGCCAGCAGCTTAAGCTCGAACACTGAAGCTTTCTTT,CASSLSSNTEAFF
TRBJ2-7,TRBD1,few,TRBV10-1,TGCGCCAGCAGTGAGGGGGGACAGGGCTACGAGCAGTACTTC,CASSEGGQGYEQYF
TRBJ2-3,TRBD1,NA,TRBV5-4,TGTGCCAGCACTATGGGACAGGAAGTAGTTGGCACAGATACGCAGTATTTT,CASTMGQEVVGTDTQYF
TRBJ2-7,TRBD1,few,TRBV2,TGTGCCAGCAGGGCGGACAGGGCGAGGCAGTACGAGCAGTACTTC,CASRADRARQYEQYF
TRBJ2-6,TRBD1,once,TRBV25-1,TGTGCCAGCAGCCCGGGACAGGGTCGCTCTGGGGCCAACGTCCTGACTTTC,CASSPGQGRSGANVLTF
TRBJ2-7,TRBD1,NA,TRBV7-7,TGTGCTAGCAGCTTAGGGGGCGGATGGAACGAGCAGTACTTC,CASSLGGGWNEQYF
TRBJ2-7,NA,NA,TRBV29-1,TGCAGCGTAACCGACAGGGACTGGTTCTACGAGCAGTACTTC,CSVTDRDWFYEQYF
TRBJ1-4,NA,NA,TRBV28,TGTGCCAGCAGTAAGGGCGGGGGGTCGAATGAAAAACTGTTTTTT,CASSKGGGSNEKLFF
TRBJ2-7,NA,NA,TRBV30,TGTGCCTGGAGTGTCTTCAGGGATAACGAGCAGTACTTC,CAWSVFRDNEQYF
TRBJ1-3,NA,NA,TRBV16,TGTGCCAGCAGCCAATCGCGCGTTAGCTCTGGAAACACCATATATTTT,CASSQSRVSSGNTIYF
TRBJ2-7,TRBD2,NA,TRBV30,TGTGCCTGGAGTAGACCTAGCGGGCTGAGCTCCTACGAGCAGTACTTC,CAWSRPSGLSSYEQYF
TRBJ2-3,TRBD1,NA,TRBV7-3,TGTGCCAGCAGCCGGGGACAGTCCACAGATACGCAGTATTTT,CASSRGQSTDTQYF
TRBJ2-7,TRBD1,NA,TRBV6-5,TGTGCCAGCAGTCAGGGACAGGGGAGCTCCTACGAGCAGTACTTC,CASSQGQGSSYEQYF
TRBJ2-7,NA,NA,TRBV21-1,TGTGCCAGCAGCCTCCGGGGACAGGCACTACGAGGGCAGTACTTC,CASSLRGQALRGQYF
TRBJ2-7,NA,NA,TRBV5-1,TGCGCCAGGAGTAGGCGAAGGACATTCTACGAGCAGTACTTC,CARSRRRTFYEQYF
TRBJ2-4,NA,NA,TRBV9,TGTGCCAGCAGCGCAAGGCCCGACCAGGGGACGGCCAAAAACATTCAGTACTTC,CASSARPDQGTAKNIQYF
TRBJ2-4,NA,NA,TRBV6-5,TGTGCCAGCAGTGACAGAGAAAACATTCAGTACTTC,CASSDRENIQYF
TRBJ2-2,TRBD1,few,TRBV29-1,TGCAGCGTTGTCCTTAAAGGGACAGGGTCGGGCGGGGAGCTGTTTTTT,CSVVLKGTGSGGELFF
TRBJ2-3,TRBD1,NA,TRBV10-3,TGTGCCATCAAGCAGGGACAGGGGATGGGCACAGATACGCAGTATTTT,CAIKQGQGMGTDTQYF
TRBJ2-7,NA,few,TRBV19,TGTGCCAGTAGTCCCTCCCCCCTCGCGACTCAGTACTTC,CASSPSPLATQYF
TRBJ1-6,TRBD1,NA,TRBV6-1,TGTGCCAGCAGGACCGACAGGGGAATTTCACCCCTCCACTTT,CASRTDRGISPLHF
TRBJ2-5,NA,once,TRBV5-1,TGCGCCAGCAGACCCGGGACAAGGGAGACCCAGTACTTC,CASRPGTRETQYF
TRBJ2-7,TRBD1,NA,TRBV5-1,TGCGCCAGCAGCTTTTGGGACAGGGCCTACGAGCAGTACTTC,CASSFWDRAYEQYF
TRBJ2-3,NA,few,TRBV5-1,TGCGCCAGCAGCTCGGAGGCGGGGTCCACAGATACGCAGTATTTT,CASSSEAGSTDTQYF
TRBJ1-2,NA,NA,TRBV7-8,TGTGCCAGCAGCCCCGAAGGCCAGGGATGGTATGGCTACACCTTC,CASSPEGQGWYGYTF
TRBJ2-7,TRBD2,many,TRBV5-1,TGCGCCAGCAGCTGGGGGCTAGCGGGAGGCCCGGGGCAGTACTTC,CASSWGLAGGPGQYF
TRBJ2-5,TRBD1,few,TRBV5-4,TGTGCCAGCAGGGGGGTGGACAGGAAAGAGACCCAGTACTTC,CASRGVDRKETQYF
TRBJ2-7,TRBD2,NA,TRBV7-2,TGTGCCAGCACCCCTCAGGCTAGCGGGGGTACTTACGAGCAGTACTTC,CASTPQASGGTYEQYF
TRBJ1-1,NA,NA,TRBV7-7,TGTGCTAGCAGTTCGGCTAGGGGTACTGAAGCTTTCTTT,CASSSARGTEAFF
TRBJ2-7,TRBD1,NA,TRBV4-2,TGTGCCAGCAGCCAAGCCACGGGACAGATTTCCTACGAGCAGTACTTC,CASSQATGQISYEQYF
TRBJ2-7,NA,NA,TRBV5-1,TGCGCCAGCAGCTTGGAGGTCGGGGAGCAGTACTTC,CASSLEVGEQYF
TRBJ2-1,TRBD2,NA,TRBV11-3,TGTGCCAGCAGTACGGGGGGTCCAAATGAGCAGTTCTTC,CASSTGGPNEQFF
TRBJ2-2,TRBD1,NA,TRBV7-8,TGTGCCGCGACAGGGGGCGGGTTAAATGTCTACACCGGGGAGCTGTTTTTT,CAATGGGLNVYTGELFF
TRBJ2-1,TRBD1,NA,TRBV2,TGTGCCAGCACCCACTTCCGGGACAGGGGCATCGCCGAATACAACAATGAGCAGTTCTTC,CASTHFRDRGIAEYNNEQFF